This TCR beta chain was captured in a study of T cell responses to AZD1222 COVID-19 vaccine. This clone is medium-sized within its sample. The data were produced by immunoSEQ multiplex PCR, yet TCRdb's version contains in-frame clones alone and is incomplete. The sample includes 150,000 to 190,000 clones, over 80% of them seen just once. CDR1 is MDHEN, CDR2 SYDVKM, per germline. J lost 0 bases, V lost 2 bases, and 1 base had no gene match. This CDR3 is built from 15 residues. The source was peripheral blood, collected 28 days after the second AZD1222 dose. The sequence came from an adult who received the AZD1222 COVID-19 vaccine. V and J are TRBV28 and TRBJ2-1; 7 bases align to TRBD2. The CDR3 DNA reads as TGTGCCAGCAGTTTAGGCGGGAGCTCCTACAATGAGCAGTTCTTC. Translation: CASSLGGSSYNEQFF.